This is a list of T cell receptor beta chains from one sample in a study of identical twins. In TCRdb, the 5' RACE reads were re-called with MiXCR into one record per CDR3 protein. Here the sample spans 250,000 to 300,000 distinct CDR3 sequences, 6.5% to 9.5% being singletons. These data are also associated with another study on yellow fever vaccine responses in identical twins.

Material: CD8+ T cells sorted from blood. All receptors derive from a woman in her late teens or twenties in good health. Each CDR3 is given with its conserved first and last residue. Fields, in order: J gene, D gene, clone size, V gene, CDR3 protein, CDR3 DNA. D genes are given only for firm matches. The listing skips clone size in some rows; elsewhere it reads once, few, many or a size class.

j_gene: TRBJ2-5; d_gene: TRBD2; abundance: many; v_gene: TRBV4-2; CDR3aa: CASSQDSGGTPQETQYF; CDR3nt: TGTGCCAGCAGCCAAGATTCGGGGGGAACCCCCCAAGAGACCCAGTACTTC
j_gene: TRBJ2-6; d_gene: NA; abundance: NA; v_gene: TRBV3-1; CDR3aa: CASTKLGESSGANVLTF; CDR3nt: TGTGCCTCCACCAAGCTGGGGGAAAGCTCTGGGGCCAACGTCCTGACTTTC
j_gene: TRBJ2-7; d_gene: NA; abundance: few; v_gene: TRBV28; CDR3aa: CASTLRRGFMEQYF; CDR3nt: TGTGCCAGCACCCTTCGGCGGGGCTTTATGGAGCAGTACTTC
j_gene: TRBJ1-1; d_gene: NA; abundance: many; v_gene: TRBV7-9; CDR3aa: CASSYQENTEAFF; CDR3nt: TGTGCCAGCAGCTATCAAGAGAACACTGAAGCTTTCTTT
j_gene: TRBJ1-5; d_gene: NA; abundance: NA; v_gene: TRBV27; CDR3aa: CASSPRTNQPQHF; CDR3nt: TGTGCCAGCAGTCCTAGGACCAATCAGCCCCAGCATTTT
j_gene: TRBJ1-1; d_gene: NA; abundance: NA; v_gene: TRBV29-1; CDR3aa: CSVVLTESAEAFF; CDR3nt: TGCAGCGTTGTCTTGACAGAATCGGCTGAAGCTTTCTTT
j_gene: TRBJ2-7; d_gene: TRBD1; abundance: NA; v_gene: TRBV5-1; CDR3aa: CASSLVSGGTYEQYF; CDR3nt: TGCGCCAGCAGCCTCGTCTCAGGGGGCACGTACGAGCAGTACTTC
j_gene: TRBJ2-1; d_gene: TRBD2; abundance: NA; v_gene: TRBV6-1; CDR3aa: CASSNSGRENEQFF; CDR3nt: TGTGCCAGCAGTAATAGCGGGAGAGAGAATGAGCAGTTCTTC
j_gene: TRBJ2-3; d_gene: TRBD2; abundance: NA; v_gene: TRBV10-1; CDR3aa: CASSDLAGGTDTQYF; CDR3nt: TGCGCCAGCAGTGATCTAGCGGGTGGAACAGATACGCAGTATTTT
j_gene: TRBJ2-7; d_gene: NA; abundance: few; v_gene: TRBV20-1; CDR3aa: CSTMADSSYEQYF; CDR3nt: TGCTCTACCATGGCGGACAGCTCCTACGAGCAGTACTTC
j_gene: TRBJ1-2; d_gene: NA; abundance: NA; v_gene: TRBV27; CDR3aa: CASSSHDRLSLNYGYTF; CDR3nt: TGTGCCAGCAGTTCCCACGATAGGCTGAGTCTTAACTATGGCTACACCTTC
j_gene: TRBJ2-2; d_gene: NA; abundance: NA; v_gene: TRBV20-1; CDR3aa: CSAPRAGELFF; CDR3nt: TGCAGTGCTCCCCGGGCCGGGGAGCTGTTTTTT
j_gene: TRBJ2-3; d_gene: TRBD2; abundance: many; v_gene: TRBV3-1; CDR3aa: CASSHPGLADTDTQYF; CDR3nt: TGTGCCAGCAGCCACCCGGGGCTAGCGGACACAGATACGCAGTATTTT
j_gene: TRBJ2-3; d_gene: NA; abundance: many; v_gene: TRBV7-2; CDR3aa: CASSPLVGGTDTQYF; CDR3nt: TGTGCCAGCAGCCCACTGGTCGGGGGCACAGATACGCAGTATTTT
j_gene: TRBJ2-1; d_gene: TRBD2; abundance: NA; v_gene: TRBV4-3; CDR3aa: CASSQRQGPASGSSYNEQFF; CDR3nt: TGCGCCAGCAGCCAACGACAGGGGCCAGCTAGCGGGAGCTCCTACAATGAGCAGTTCTTC
j_gene: TRBJ2-5; d_gene: NA; abundance: few; v_gene: TRBV27; CDR3aa: CASMRRGYQETQYF; CDR3nt: TGTGCCAGCATGAGGAGGGGGTACCAAGAGACCCAGTACTTC
j_gene: TRBJ2-5; d_gene: TRBD2; abundance: many; v_gene: TRBV12-3/TRBV12-4; CDR3aa: CASRGTSGAQFETQYF; CDR3nt: TGTGCCAGCAGGGGCACTAGCGGGGCTCAATTTGAGACCCAGTACTTC
j_gene: TRBJ2-3; d_gene: TRBD1; abundance: few; v_gene: TRBV7-6; CDR3aa: CASSRDSLVRTDTQYF; CDR3nt: TGTGCCAGCAGCCGGGACAGCCTAGTACGCACAGATACGCAGTATTTT
j_gene: TRBJ2-7; d_gene: NA; abundance: many; v_gene: TRBV29-1; CDR3aa: CSVDAGTSVYEQYF; CDR3nt: TGCAGCGTTGACGCTGGCACCTCCGTCTACGAGCAGTACTTC
j_gene: TRBJ1-1; d_gene: NA; abundance: NA; v_gene: TRBV10-3; CDR3aa: CAISDDRSLPEAFF; CDR3nt: TGTGCCATCAGTGACGACAGGAGTTTACCTGAAGCTTTCTTT
j_gene: TRBJ1-1; d_gene: NA; abundance: NA; v_gene: TRBV5-1; CDR3aa: CASSLAEGDTEAFF; CDR3nt: TGCGCCAGCAGCTTGGCTGAGGGGGACACTGAAGCTTTCTTT
j_gene: TRBJ2-1; d_gene: TRBD2; abundance: few; v_gene: TRBV29-1; CDR3aa: CSAAPASGISNEQFF; CDR3nt: TGCAGCGCTGCCCCCGCTAGCGGGATTTCCAATGAGCAGTTCTTC
j_gene: TRBJ2-7; d_gene: TRBD1; abundance: few; v_gene: TRBV11-2; CDR3aa: CASNSFLRGRGSEQYF; CDR3nt: TGTGCCAGCAACAGCTTCCTAAGAGGCAGGGGGTCCGAGCAGTACTTC
j_gene: TRBJ1-1; d_gene: NA; abundance: NA; v_gene: TRBV2; CDR3aa: CASRQDYRFTEAFF; CDR3nt: TGTGCCAGCAGGCAGGACTATAGGTTCACTGAAGCTTTCTTT
j_gene: TRBJ2-7; d_gene: NA; abundance: NA; v_gene: TRBV5-6; CDR3aa: CASSFIPHEQYF; CDR3nt: TGTGCCAGCAGCTTTATTCCCCACGAGCAGTACTTC